These 30 T cell receptor beta chains were all obtained from the same sample, sequenced in a study of blood T cell repertoires in COVID-19. TCRdb's copy holds only in-frame clones and misses some; the assay was immunoSEQ multiplex PCR. The profile covers about 150,000 clones, with around 80% appearing a single time and roughly 0.58% taken by the ten largest. The sequenced sample consisted of peripheral blood. These receptors were obtained from a man aged 55-75 years with acute or convalescent COVID-19.

The rearrangement uses TRBV29-1 and TRBJ1-4; D gene ambiguous. The CDR3 runs 15 residues. Trimming removed 0 bases from V and 7 bases from J, with 15 bases in between. The germline gives CDR1 SQVTM, CDR2 ANQGSEA. CDR3 sequence reads: CSVEDPAGVGEKLFF. CDR3 coding DNA: TGCAGCGTTGAAGATCCGGCCGGGGTTGGTGAAAAACTGTTTTTT.

The CDR3 reads CASSLQGQGFNEQFF. CDR3 nucleotides: TGCGCCAGCAGCCTCCAGGGACAGGGATTCAATGAGCAGTTCTTC. The V gene is TRBV4-1, the J gene TRBJ2-1; 9 positions match TRBD1. The V gene's germline CDR1 is MGHRA and CDR2 YSYEKL. The V gene end was trimmed by 4 bases and the J gene end by 6 bases; junction bases not matched to a gene: 7. The CDR3 has 15 residues.

J is TRBJ2-7 and V is TRBV18, with TRBD1 matching over 9 bases. After removal of 6 bases from V and 3 bases from J, the junction contained 3 bases not matched to a gene. Looked up from germline, CDR1 is KGHSH and CDR2 is LQKENI. The CDR3 extends over 13 amino acids. The chain's CDR3 is CASSTTGGYEQYF. CDR3 DNA sequence: TGTGCCAGCTCTACGACAGGGGGCTACGAGCAGTACTTC. The full variable domain, completed using reference TRBV18 and TRBJ2-7, is NAGVMQNPRHLVRRRGQEARLRCSPMKGHSHVYWYRQLPEEGLKFMVYLQKENIIDESGMPKERFSAEFPKEGPSILRIQQVVRGDSAAYFCASSTTGGYEQYFGPGTRLTVT.

The chain carries TRBV4-3 and TRBJ2-2, with 9 nucleotides matching TRBD2. The length of the CDR3 is 19 residues. CDR1 is LGHNA and CDR2 is YSLEER in the germline V gene. V gave up 0 bases and J gave up 5 bases; unmatched junction bases: 13. The CDR3 nucleotides read TGCGCCAGCAGCCAAGATTTGGGGTCCGGGGCGGGAGGGACCGGGGAGCTGTTTTTT. This encodes CASSQDLGSGAGGTGELFF.

V gene TRBV5-4 combines with J gene TRBJ2-7, with 8 nucleotides matching TRBD1. The ends lost 0 bases at V and 5 bases at J; junction bases unmatched: 7. CDR1 and CDR2 (germline): SGHNT, YYREEE (reference sequence). This CDR3 region has 15 residues. DNA of the CDR3: TGTGCCAGCAGCTTGGGGGGGACAGGTGGGAACGAGCAGTACTTC. Its protein is CASSLGGTGGNEQYF.

A few counts support this clone. This specimen includes other DNA sequences encoding the same CDR3. This sequence joins TRBV6-1 and TRBJ1-1, with D possibly being TRBD1 (5 bases). Germline V gives CDR1 MNHNS, CDR2 SASEGT. V was clipped by 1 base and J by 3 bases, with 9 bases between them. The CDR3 loop spans 14 amino acids. DNA for the CDR3: TGTGCCAGCAGTGAAGATCGGGGGGACACTGAAGCTTTCTTT. Residues: CASSEDRGDTEAFF.

The J gene is TRBJ2-7, the V gene TRBV27; TRBD1 agrees at 8 bases. Germline values: CDR1 MNHEY, CDR2 SMNVEV (reference sequence). The CDR3 contains 15 residues. V lost 5 bases, J lost 6 bases, and 12 bases stayed unmatched. CDR3 residues: CASSTRQGSLGEQYF. The CDR3 nucleotides are TGTGCCAGCAGTACCCGACAGGGGTCCCTCGGCGAGCAGTACTTC.

This clone was seen a few times. Other DNA sequences in the sample encode the same CDR3. The chain joins TRBV29-1 to TRBJ1-5, with 7 bases aligning to TRBD1. The germline V gene encodes CDR1 SQVTM and CDR2 ANQGSEA. The J segment lost 3 bases and the V segment lost 4 bases, leaving 9 bases of the junction unmatched. This CDR3 comprises 15 residues. DNA for the CDR3: TGCAGCGTTGGGGAGGCGAGGGGGCCCAATCAGCCCCAGCATTTT. It translates to CSVGEARGPNQPQHF.

This clone was seen a handful of times. This chain uses TRBV28 with TRBJ1-2; TRBD1 aligns across 10 bases. Losses at the gene ends were 11 bases for V and 4 bases for J; bases not matched to a gene: 4. CDR1 MDHEN and CDR2 SYDVKM come from the germline V gene. This CDR3 spans 12 amino acids. CDR3 bases: TGTGCCGCGACAGGGGGCCTCTATGGCTACACCTTC. It is translated as CAATGGLYGYTF.

The CDR3 spells CASSSQAVTNEKLFF. The CDR3 bases are TGTGCCAGCAGTTCCCAGGCTGTAACTAATGAAAAACTGTTTTTT. V is TRBV6-6 and J is TRBJ1-4, with D uncertain. Trimming shortened V by 4 bases and J by 1 base, and 10 bases separated the two germline ends. Germline V gene data show CDR1 as MNHNY and CDR2 as SVGAGI (reference sequence). The CDR3 is made up of 15 amino acids.

The chain uses TRBV4-3 and TRBJ2-1, with D possibly being TRBD2 (6 bases). Deletions cut 4 bases from V and 3 bases from J, with 13 bases between. The CDR3 is 15 residues long. Looked up from germline, CDR1 is LGHNA and CDR2 is YSLEER. The CDR3 DNA sequence: TGCGCCAGCAGCCGCCAACTGGAGGGCTACAATGAGCAGTTCTTC. Encoded protein: CASSRQLEGYNEQFF.

V gene TRBV7-9 combines with J gene TRBJ1-2; D is perhaps TRBD1 (5 bases). V was trimmed by 6 bases and J by 4 bases, leaving 18 bases between them. Per germline, CDR1 SEHNR and CDR2 FQNEAQ (reference sequence). The CDR3 is made up of 15 amino acids. Written as DNA, the CDR3 is TGTGCCAGCAGTAGGGGCACTCGTCCTGGCTATGGCTACACCTTC. Its translation: CASSRGTRPGYGYTF.

This sequence joins TRBV4-3 and TRBJ1-1; D is unclear. The CDR3 runs 15 residues. Germline assignment: CDR1 LGHNA and CDR2 YSLEER. Trimming took 1 base from V and 0 from J, leaving 9 bases between them. This CDR3 is CASSQGVQVNTEAFF. CDR3 DNA: TGCGCCAGCAGCCAAGGCGTCCAGGTGAACACTGAAGCTTTCTTT.

V is TRBV6-5 and J is TRBJ1-2; D remains unclear. V was trimmed by 6 bases and J by 2 bases, leaving 10 bases between them. Germline V gene data show CDR1 as MNHEY and CDR2 as SVGAGI. The CDR3 totals 13 residues. CDR3 sequence reads: CASRREGNYGYTF. CDR3 nucleotide sequence: TGTGCCAGCAGACGGGAGGGCAACTATGGCTACACCTTC.

J is TRBJ2-7 and V is TRBV24-1, with 14 bases that match TRBD2. Losses at the gene ends were 3 bases for V and 10 bases for J; bases not matched to a gene: 10. CDR3 length: 16 amino acids. The germline V gene encodes CDR1 KGHDR and CDR2 SFDVKD. The CDR3 DNA reads as TGTGCCACCAGTGATAGGACTAGCGGGGGGCCCCCAGGACAGTACTTC. It is translated as CATSDRTSGGPPGQYF.

CDR3 loop: CAWTGLNSYNSPLHF. DNA for the CDR3: TGTGCCTGGACAGGGCTTAACTCCTATAATTCACCCCTCCACTTT. The rearrangement uses TRBV30 and TRBJ1-6; TRBD1 might be the D (5 bases). From germline, CDR1 is GTSNPN and CDR2 SVGIG (reference sequence). The CDR3 is 15 residues long. Trimming shortened V by 4 bases and J by 0 bases, and 10 bases separated the two germline ends.

The chain has TRBV5-6 and TRBJ1-5; 9 bases are a match to TRBD1. This CDR3 contains 15 residues. From germline, CDR1 is SGHDT and CDR2 YYEEEE. The junction had 2 bases not matched to a gene; V was cut back by 0 bases and J by 4 bases. This chain's CDR3 is CASSLGTGVNQPQHF. The CDR3 bases are TGTGCCAGCAGCTTGGGGACAGGGGTTAATCAGCCCCAGCATTTT.

This chain connects TRBV19 to TRBJ1-5, with 8 bases that match TRBD1. Germline trimming cut 3 bases from V and 6 bases from J; bases unmatched to any gene: 4. This CDR3 has 14 amino acids. The germline CDR1 and CDR2 sequences are LNHDA and SQIVND (reference sequence). CDR3 residues: CASSMQGAGQPQHF. The CDR3 nucleotides are TGTGCCAGTAGTATGCAGGGGGCTGGTCAGCCCCAGCATTTT.

This sequence joins TRBV15 and TRBJ2-1; tentatively, D is TRBD1 (7 bases). Trimming left V 1 base short and J 7 bases short, with 14 bases between. The V gene's germline CDR1 is LNHNV and CDR2 YYDKDF (reference sequence). The CDR3 is made up of 15 amino acids. CDR3 region: CATSRGSTGRNEQFF. For the CDR3, the DNA is TGTGCCACCAGCAGAGGGTCGACAGGGAGGAATGAGCAGTTCTTC. Full variable domain (outside the CDR3, taken from reference TRBV15 and TRBJ2-1): DAMVIQNPRYQVTQFGKPVTLSCSQTLNHNVMYWYQQKSSQAPKLLFHYYDKDFNNEADTPDNFQSRRPNTSFCFLDIRSPGLGDTAMYLCATSRGSTGRNEQFFGPGTRLTVL.

This chain joins TRBV6-5 and TRBJ1-1, with a weak D call TRBD1 (6 bases). Germline V lookup: CDR1 MNHEY, CDR2 SVGAGI. CDR3 length: 14 amino acids. V dropped 3 bases and J dropped 3 bases, with 11 bases sitting between them. CDR3 nucleotides: TGTGCCAGCAGTTATTTAGGACAGTACACTGAAGCTTTCTTT. Translating it yields CASSYLGQYTEAFF.

The rearrangement joins TRBV28 to TRBJ2-7; D not resolved. Germline V gene data show CDR1 as MDHEN and CDR2 as SYDVKM. There are 11 residues in the CDR3. V lost 7 bases, J lost 7 bases, and 11 bases lay in between. Here the CDR3 reads CASTGLREQYF. The CDR3 DNA follows: TGTGCCAGCACCGGGTTACGGGAGCAGTACTTC.

The V call is TRBV12-3 or TRBV12-4, the J call TRBJ1-6; TRBD1 might be the D (6 bases). Trimming took 4 bases from V and 10 from J, leaving 11 bases between them. This CDR3 has 13 amino acids. The CDR3: CASSYRAGSPLHF. The CDR3 DNA is TGTGCCAGCAGTTACAGGGCTGGCTCACCCCTCCACTTT.

This clone was found once. This chain joins TRBV29-1 and TRBJ1-1, with D possibly TRBD1 on 6 matching bases. CDR3 length: 12 amino acids. V shed 4 bases and J shed 4 bases, with 10 bases lying between them. Germline CDR1 is SQVTM and CDR2 is ANQGSEA. The CDR3 spells CSVAGVGTEAFF. The DNA of the CDR3 is TGCAGCGTTGCAGGGGTCGGCACTGAAGCTTTCTTT.

This rearrangement joins TRBV12-2 to TRBJ1-1; TRBD1 is the table's D call, not checked against the DNA. TRBV12-2 is reported as a pseudogene. This CDR3 is built from 17 residues. CDR3 sequence (DNA): TGTGCAAGTCGCTTAGTTCCACAGGCCGTGATGAACACTGAAGCTTTCTTT. Protein sequence: CASRLVPQAVMNTEAFF.

The V call is TRBV28, the J call TRBJ1-5; TRBD1 is a possible D gene (5 bases). This CDR3 spans 17 amino acids. V lost 5 bases and J 7 bases, leaving 24 bases between the germline ends. The germline V gene encodes CDR1 MDHEN and CDR2 SYDVKM. The DNA of the CDR3 is TGTGCCAGCAGTCCTACCCCCGCAGGGTATGCAGGACAGCCCCAGCATTTT. This sequence encodes CASSPTPAGYAGQPQHF.

This chain links TRBV5-1 with TRBJ1-2, with a tentative D call TRBD1 (5 bases). This CDR3 comprises 15 residues. Trimming stripped 4 bases from V and 3 bases from J, with 16 bases between. Germline-derived CDR1 and CDR2 are SGHRS and YFSETQ. The DNA of the CDR3 is TGCGCCAGCAGCCTAGGACATGCGGACGACTATGGCTACACCTTC. Translated: CASSLGHADDYGYTF.

This clone was observed a handful of times. The chain has TRBV18 and TRBJ1-2, with TRBD1 as a possible D gene (5 bases). The CDR3 length is 16 residues. V was shortened by 4 bases and J by 5 bases, with 20 bases between the two germline ends. Germline CDR1 KGHSH, CDR2 LQKENI. The CDR3 reads CASSRAPEGDSYGYTF. The CDR3 coding sequence is TGTGCCAGCTCACGAGCTCCAGAAGGGGATTCTTATGGCTACACCTTC.

V is TRBV27 and J is TRBJ2-4; perhaps TRBD2 as D (5 bases). The CDR3 has 18 residues. Germline V gene sequence: CDR1 MNHEY, CDR2 SMNVEV (reference sequence). Trimming took off 4 bases at V and 1 base at J, with 20 bases between the two ends. CDR3 in amino acids: CASSYLGRTPGAKNIQYF. The CDR3 region has the DNA TGTGCCAGCAGTTACCTCGGCCGCACCCCGGGGGCCAAAAACATTCAGTACTTC.

The V call is TRBV3-1 (or the pseudogene TRBV3-2), the J call TRBJ2-1; 8 bases are a match to TRBD2. V dropped 0 bases and J dropped 7; count of bases not matched to a gene: 8. The CDR3 extends over 16 amino acids. Germline V gene data show CDR1 as LGHDT and CDR2 as YNNKEL (reference sequence). This chain's CDR3 is CASSQDPGLVGNEQFF. As DNA, the CDR3 is TGTGCCAGCAGCCAAGATCCGGGACTAGTGGGTAATGAGCAGTTCTTC.

This chain links TRBV7-2 with TRBJ1-2, with D maybe TRBD1 (6 bases). The V gene's germline CDR1 is SGHTA and CDR2 FQGNSA. The CDR3 extends over 13 amino acids. Deletions cut 5 bases from V and 4 bases from J, with 11 bases between. The DNA of the CDR3 is TGTGCCAGCAGCGGAGGGGGGGGCTATGGCTACACCTTC. Translating it yields CASSGGGGYGYTF.